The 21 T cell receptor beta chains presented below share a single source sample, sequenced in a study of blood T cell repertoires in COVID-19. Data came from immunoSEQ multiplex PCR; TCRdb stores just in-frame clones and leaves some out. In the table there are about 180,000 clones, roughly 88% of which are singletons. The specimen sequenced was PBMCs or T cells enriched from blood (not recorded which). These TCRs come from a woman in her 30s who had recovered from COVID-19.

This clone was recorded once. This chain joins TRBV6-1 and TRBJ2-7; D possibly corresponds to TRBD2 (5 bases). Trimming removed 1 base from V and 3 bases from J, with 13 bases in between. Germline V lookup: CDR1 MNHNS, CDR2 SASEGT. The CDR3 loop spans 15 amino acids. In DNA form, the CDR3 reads TGTGCCAGCAGTGAAGAAGAACTAGAAGGCTACGAGCAGTACTTC. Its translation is CASSEEELEGYEQYF.

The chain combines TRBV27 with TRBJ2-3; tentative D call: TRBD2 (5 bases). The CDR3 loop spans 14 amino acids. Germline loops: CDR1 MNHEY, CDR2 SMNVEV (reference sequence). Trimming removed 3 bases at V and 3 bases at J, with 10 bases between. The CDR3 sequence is CASSLNSATDTQYF. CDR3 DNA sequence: TGTGCCAGCAGTTTGAATAGCGCAACAGATACGCAGTATTTT.

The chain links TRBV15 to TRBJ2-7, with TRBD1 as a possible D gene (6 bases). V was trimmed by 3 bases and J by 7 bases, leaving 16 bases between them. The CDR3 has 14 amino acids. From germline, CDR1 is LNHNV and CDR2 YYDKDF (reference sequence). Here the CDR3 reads CATSSTRGSLEQYF. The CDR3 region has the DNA TGTGCCACCAGCAGTACTAGGGGGTCACTGGAGCAGTACTTC. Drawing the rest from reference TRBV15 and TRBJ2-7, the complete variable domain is DAMVIQNPRYQVTQFGKPVTLSCSQTLNHNVMYWYQQKSSQAPKLLFHYYDKDFNNEADTPDNFQSRRPNTSFCFLDIRSPGLGDTAMYLCATSSTRGSLEQYFGPGTRLTVT.

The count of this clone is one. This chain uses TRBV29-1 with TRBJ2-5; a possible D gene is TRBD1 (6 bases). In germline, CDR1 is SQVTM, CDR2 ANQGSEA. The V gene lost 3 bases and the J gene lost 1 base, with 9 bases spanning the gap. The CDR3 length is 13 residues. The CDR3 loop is CSVDADSQETQYF. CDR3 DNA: TGCAGCGTTGATGCGGACAGCCAAGAGACCCAGTACTTC. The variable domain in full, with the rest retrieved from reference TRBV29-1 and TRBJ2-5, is SAVISQKPSRDICQRGTSLTIQCQVDSQVTMMFWYRQQPGQSLTLIATANQGSEATYESGFVIDKFPISRPNLTFSTLTVSNMSPEDSSIYLCSVDADSQETQYFGPGTRLLVL.

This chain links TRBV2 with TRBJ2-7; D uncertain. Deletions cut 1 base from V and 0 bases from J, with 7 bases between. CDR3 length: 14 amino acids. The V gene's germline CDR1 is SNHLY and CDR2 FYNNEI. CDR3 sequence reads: CASSEGLLSYEQYF. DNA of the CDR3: TGTGCCAGCAGTGAAGGACTCCTCTCCTACGAGCAGTACTTC. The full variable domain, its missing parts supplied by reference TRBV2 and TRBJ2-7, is EPEVTQTPSHQVTQMGQEVILRCVPISNHLYFYWYRQILGQKVEFLVSFYNNEISEKSEIFDDQFSVERPDGSNFTLKIRSTKLEDSAMYFCASSEGLLSYEQYFGPGTRLTVT.

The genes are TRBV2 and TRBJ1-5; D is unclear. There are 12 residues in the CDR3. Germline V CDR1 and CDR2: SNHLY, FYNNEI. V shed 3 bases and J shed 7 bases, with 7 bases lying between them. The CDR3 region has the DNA TGTGCCAGCAGTGATTCTATCCAGCCCCAGCATTTT. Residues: CASSDSIQPQHF.

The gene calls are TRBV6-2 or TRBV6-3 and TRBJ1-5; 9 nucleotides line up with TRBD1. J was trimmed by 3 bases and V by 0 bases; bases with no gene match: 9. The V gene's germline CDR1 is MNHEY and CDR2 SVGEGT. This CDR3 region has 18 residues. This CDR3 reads CASSYSKDRGKDNQPQHF. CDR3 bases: TGTGCCAGCAGTTACTCGAAGGACAGGGGAAAAGACAATCAGCCCCAGCATTTT.

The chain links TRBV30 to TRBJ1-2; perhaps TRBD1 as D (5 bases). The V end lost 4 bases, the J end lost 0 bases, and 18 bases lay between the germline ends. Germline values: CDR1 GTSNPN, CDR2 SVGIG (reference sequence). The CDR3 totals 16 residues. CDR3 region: CAWIANSGRSNYGYTF. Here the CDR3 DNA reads TGTGCCTGGATAGCTAATTCAGGGCGATCTAACTATGGCTACACCTTC.

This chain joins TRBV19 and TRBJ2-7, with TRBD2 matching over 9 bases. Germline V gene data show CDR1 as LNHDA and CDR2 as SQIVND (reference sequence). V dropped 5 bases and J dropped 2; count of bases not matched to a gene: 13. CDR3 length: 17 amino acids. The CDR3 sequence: CASSVRLLAGSTYEQYF. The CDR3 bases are TGTGCCAGTAGTGTTCGATTACTAGCGGGTTCGACCTACGAGCAGTACTTC.

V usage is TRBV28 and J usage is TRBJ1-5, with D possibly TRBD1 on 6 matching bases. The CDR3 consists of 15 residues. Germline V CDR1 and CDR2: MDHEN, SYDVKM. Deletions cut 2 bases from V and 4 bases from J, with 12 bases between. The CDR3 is CASSLGSTGNQPQHF. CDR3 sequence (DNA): TGTGCCAGCAGTTTAGGCTCGACAGGAAATCAGCCCCAGCATTTT. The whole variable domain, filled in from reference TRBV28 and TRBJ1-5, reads DVKVTQSSRYLVKRTGEKVFLECVQDMDHENMFWYRQDPGLGLRLIYFSYDVKMKEKGDIPEGYSVSREKKERFSLILESASTNQTSMYLCASSLGSTGNQPQHFGDGTRLSIL.

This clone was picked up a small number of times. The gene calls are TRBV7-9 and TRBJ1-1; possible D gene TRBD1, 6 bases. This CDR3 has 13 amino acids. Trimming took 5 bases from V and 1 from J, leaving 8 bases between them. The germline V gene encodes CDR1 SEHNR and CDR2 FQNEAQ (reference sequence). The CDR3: CASSRQENTEAFF. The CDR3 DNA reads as TGTGCCAGCAGCCGACAGGAGAACACTGAAGCTTTCTTT.

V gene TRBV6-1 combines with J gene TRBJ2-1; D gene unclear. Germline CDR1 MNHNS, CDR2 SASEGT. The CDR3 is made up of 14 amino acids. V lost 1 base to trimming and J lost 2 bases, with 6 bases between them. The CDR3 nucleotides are TGTGCCAGCAGTGAAGACAGCACCTACAATGAGCAGTTCTTC. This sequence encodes CASSEDSTYNEQFF.

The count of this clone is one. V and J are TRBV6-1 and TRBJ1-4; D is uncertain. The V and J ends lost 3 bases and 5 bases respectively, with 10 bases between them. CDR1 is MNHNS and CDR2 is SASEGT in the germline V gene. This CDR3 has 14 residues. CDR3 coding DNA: TGTGCCAGCAGTGAGGACTACGGGAATGAAAAACTGTTTTTT. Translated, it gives CASSEDYGNEKLFF.

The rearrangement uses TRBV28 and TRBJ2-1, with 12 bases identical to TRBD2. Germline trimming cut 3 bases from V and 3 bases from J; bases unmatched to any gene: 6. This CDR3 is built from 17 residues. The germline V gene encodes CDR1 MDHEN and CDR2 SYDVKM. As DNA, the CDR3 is TGTGCCAGCAGTTTTACTAGCGGGAGGCGACTCTACAATGAGCAGTTCTTC. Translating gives CASSFTSGRRLYNEQFF.

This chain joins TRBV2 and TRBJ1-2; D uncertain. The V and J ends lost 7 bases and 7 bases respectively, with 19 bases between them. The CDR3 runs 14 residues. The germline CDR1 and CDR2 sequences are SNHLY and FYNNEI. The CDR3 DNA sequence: TGTGCCAGCAAGGCCTGGGCGAACCAAGCTGGCTACACCTTC. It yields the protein CASKAWANQAGYTF. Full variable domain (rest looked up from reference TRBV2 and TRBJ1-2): EPEVTQTPSHQVTQMGQEVILRCVPISNHLYFYWYRQILGQKVEFLVSFYNNEISEKSEIFDDQFSVERPDGSNFTLKIRSTKLEDSAMYFCASKAWANQAGYTFGSGTRLTVV.

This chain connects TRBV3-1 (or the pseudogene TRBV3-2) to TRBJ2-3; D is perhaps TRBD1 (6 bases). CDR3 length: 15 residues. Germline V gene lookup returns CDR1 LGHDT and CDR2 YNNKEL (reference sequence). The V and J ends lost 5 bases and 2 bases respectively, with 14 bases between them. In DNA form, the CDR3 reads TGTGCCAGCAGCTCCGGGACAAGATTCACAGATACGCAGTATTTT. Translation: CASSSGTRFTDTQYF.

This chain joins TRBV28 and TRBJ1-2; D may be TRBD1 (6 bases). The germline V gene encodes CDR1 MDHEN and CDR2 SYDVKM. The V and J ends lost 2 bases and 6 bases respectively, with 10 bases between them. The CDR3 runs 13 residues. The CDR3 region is CASSLGAGDGYTF. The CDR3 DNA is TGTGCCAGCAGTTTAGGGGCAGGGGATGGCTACACCTTC.

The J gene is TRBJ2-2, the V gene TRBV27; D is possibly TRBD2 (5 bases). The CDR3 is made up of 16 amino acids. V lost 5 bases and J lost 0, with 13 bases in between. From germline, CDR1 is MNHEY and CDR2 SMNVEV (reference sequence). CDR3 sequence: CASSPSVATNTGELFF. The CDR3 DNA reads TGTGCCAGCAGTCCATCCGTAGCGACGAACACCGGGGAGCTGTTTTTT.

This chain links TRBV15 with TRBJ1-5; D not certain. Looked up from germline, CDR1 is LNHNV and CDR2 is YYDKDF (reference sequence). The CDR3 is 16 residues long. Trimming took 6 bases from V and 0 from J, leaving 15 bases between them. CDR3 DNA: TGTGCCACCAGTAACGGAGCCCTTTATAGCAATCAGCCCCAGCATTTT. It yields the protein CATSNGALYSNQPQHF.

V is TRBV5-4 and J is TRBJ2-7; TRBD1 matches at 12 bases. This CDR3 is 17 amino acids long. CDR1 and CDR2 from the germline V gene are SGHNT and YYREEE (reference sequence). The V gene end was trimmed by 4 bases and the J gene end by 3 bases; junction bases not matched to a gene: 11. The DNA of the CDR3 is TGTGCCAGCAGCCCTGGATCGGGGACAGGGGGCATCTACGAGCAGTACTTC. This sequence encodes CASSPGSGTGGIYEQYF.

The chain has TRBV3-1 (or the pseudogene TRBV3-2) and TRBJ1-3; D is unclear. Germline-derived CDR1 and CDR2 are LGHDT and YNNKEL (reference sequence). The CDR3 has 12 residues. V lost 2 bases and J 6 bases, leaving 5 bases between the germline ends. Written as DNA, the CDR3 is TGTGCCAGCAGCCAACGAGAAAACACCATATATTTT. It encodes CASSQRENTIYF.